One sample yielded the 11 T cell receptor beta chains listed below, sequenced in a study of blood T cell repertoires in COVID-19. Sequenced by immunoSEQ multiplex PCR; TCRdb stores in-frame clones only, minus some. The sample contains over 100,000 clones, 81% of which appear only once. Sequencing was carried out using peripheral blood. The source is a woman aged 60-70 years with active or convalescent COVID-19.

The V gene is TRBV3-1 (or the pseudogene TRBV3-2), the J gene TRBJ2-3, with 11 bases that match TRBD2. J was trimmed by 5 bases and V by 4 bases; bases with no gene match: 2. The CDR3 is 14 amino acids. Germline CDR1 is LGHDT and CDR2 is YNNKEL (reference sequence). The CDR3 nucleotides read TGTGCCAGCAGCCTAGCGGGGGGGCAAGATACGCAGTATTTT. Translation gives CASSLAGGQDTQYF.

The gene calls are TRBV28 and TRBJ1-2; the D gene is possibly TRBD1 (6 bases). Trimming cost V 6 bases and J 7 bases, with 21 bases left between them. The CDR3 is 15 amino acids. From germline, CDR1 is MDHEN and CDR2 SYDVKM. The CDR3 sequence is CASRLPSTGFPGYTF. CDR3 coding DNA: TGTGCCAGCAGGCTACCCTCGACAGGATTTCCTGGCTACACCTTC.

The chain is built from TRBV27 and TRBJ2-1, with TRBD2 as a possible D gene (6 bases). In germline, CDR1 is MNHEY, CDR2 SMNVEV (reference sequence). Trimming took off 2 bases at V and 10 bases at J, with 21 bases between the two ends. The CDR3 totals 16 residues. CDR3 coding DNA: TGTGCCAGCAGTTTAGTCTGGCTAGCGAGAGTAGGCGAGCAGTTCTTC. This codes for CASSLVWLARVGEQFF.

The V call is TRBV5-4, the J call TRBJ1-3; 9 nucleotides align to TRBD1. Germline V lookup: CDR1 SGHNT, CDR2 YYREEE (reference sequence). This CDR3 region has 15 residues. J was trimmed by 2 bases and V by 0 bases; bases with no gene match: 0. CDR3 DNA: TGTGCCAGCAGCTTGGACAGGGGGCCTGGAAACACCATATATTTT. This encodes CASSLDRGPGNTIYF.

This chain uses TRBV11-2 with TRBJ2-5; 8 bases align to TRBD1. Germline CDR1 SGHAT, CDR2 FQNNGV. CDR3 length: 15 amino acids. V trimming: 3 bases; J trimming: 4 bases; junction bases outside the gene matches: 7. The CDR3 here is CASSFSGGNGETQYF. CDR3 nucleotide sequence: TGTGCCAGCAGCTTTTCAGGGGGCAACGGAGAGACCCAGTACTTC.

The CDR3 sequence is CATSRAPLRDRGNNEQFF. The CDR3 region has the DNA TGTGCCACCAGCAGAGCCCCACTCCGGGACAGGGGGAACAATGAGCAGTTCTTC. The rearrangement links TRBV15 to TRBJ2-1; 11 nucleotides align to TRBD1. The CDR3 is made up of 18 amino acids. Germline V gene sequence: CDR1 LNHNV, CDR2 YYDKDF (reference sequence). The junction had 10 bases not matched to a gene; V was cut back by 1 base and J by 5 bases.

CDR3 in amino acids: CASSLDGGANTEAFF. The CDR3 DNA is TGTGCCAGCAGCCTGGATGGGGGGGCGAACACTGAAGCTTTCTTT. The genes are TRBV6-2 or TRBV6-3 and TRBJ1-1; a possible D gene is TRBD1 (6 bases). Germline CDR1 MNHEY, CDR2 SVGEGT. CDR3 length: 15 residues. The V end was cut by 6 bases, the J end by 1 base, with 15 bases between.

This chain connects TRBV5-6 to TRBJ1-2; D gene uncertain. V was clipped by 4 bases and J by 1 base, with 17 bases between them. Germline loops: CDR1 SGHDT, CDR2 YYEEEE. This CDR3 is built from 16 residues. The CDR3 region has the DNA TGTGCCAGCAGCGATACCGGACGGGGTTATAACTATGGCTACACCTTC. It translates to CASSDTGRGYNYGYTF.

This clone came up a few times. The V gene is TRBV1, the J gene TRBJ1-4; the D call of TRBD1 is as the table states it, not checked on the DNA. TRBV1 is annotated as a pseudogene. The CDR3 totals 17 residues. The CDR3 DNA reads TGCACCAGCAGCACCACGACGGACAGGCGATCAAATGAAAAACTGTTTTTT. Its protein is CTSSTTTDRRSNEKLFF.

This chain joins TRBV18 and TRBJ1-1; the D is unclear. With 1 base removed from V and 1 base from J, the gap between germline ends came to 7 bases. This CDR3 has 14 residues. CDR1 KGHSH and CDR2 LQKENI come from the germline V gene. The chain's CDR3 is CASSPQRENTEAFF. The CDR3 region has the DNA TGTGCCAGCTCACCACAGCGGGAGAACACTGAAGCTTTCTTT. Using reference TRBV18 and TRBJ1-1 for the parts outside the CDR3, the full variable domain is NAGVMQNPRHLVRRRGQEARLRCSPMKGHSHVYWYRQLPEEGLKFMVYLQKENIIDESGMPKERFSAEFPKEGPSILRIQQVVRGDSAAYFCASSPQRENTEAFFGQGTRLTVV.

The chain carries TRBV9 and TRBJ1-1; 8 positions match TRBD1. V gave up 4 bases and J gave up 8 bases; unmatched junction bases: 10. The CDR3 totals 14 residues. Germline CDR1 SGDLS, CDR2 YYNGEE. CDR3 in DNA: TGTGCCAGCAGCTCCCAGGACAGGGTTAAGGAAGCTTTCTTT. Residues: CASSSQDRVKEAFF.